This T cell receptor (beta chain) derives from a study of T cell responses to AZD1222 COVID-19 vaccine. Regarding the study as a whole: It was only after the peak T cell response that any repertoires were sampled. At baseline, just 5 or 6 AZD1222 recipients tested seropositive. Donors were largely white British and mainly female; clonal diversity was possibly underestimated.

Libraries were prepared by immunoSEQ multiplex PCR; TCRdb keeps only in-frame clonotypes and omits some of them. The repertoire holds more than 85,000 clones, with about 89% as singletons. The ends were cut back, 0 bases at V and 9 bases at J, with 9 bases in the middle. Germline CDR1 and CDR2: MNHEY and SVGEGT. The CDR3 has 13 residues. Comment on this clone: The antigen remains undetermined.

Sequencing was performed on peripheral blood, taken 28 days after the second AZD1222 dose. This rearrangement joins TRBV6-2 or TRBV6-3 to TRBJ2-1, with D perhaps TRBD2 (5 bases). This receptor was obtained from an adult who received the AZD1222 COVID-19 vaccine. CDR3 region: CASSYSMAGEQFF. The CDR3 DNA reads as TGTGCCAGCAGTTACTCGATGGCGGGTGAGCAGTTCTTC.